This is a list of T cell receptor beta chains from one sample in a study of blood T cell repertoires in COVID-19. Profiled with immunoSEQ multiplex PCR; TCRdb holds only in-frame clones, not every one. The profile shows 180,000 or so clones, about 80% of them singletons. The sequenced sample was peripheral blood. The receptors stem from a human donor with acute or convalescent COVID-19. The donor label of this sample is uncertain. The CDR3 runs from the conserved cysteine through the conserved F or W. D genes are given only for firm matches. The size entry is marked missing in some rows and otherwise reads once, few, many or a size class.

.	TRBV5-4	TRBJ2-7	TRBD1	CASSHRGSYEQYF	TGTGCCAGCAGCCACAGGGGCTCCTACGAGCAGTACTTC
.	TRBV15	TRBJ1-1	.	CATSRDWAGRLNTEAFF	TGTGCCACCAGCAGAGATTGGGCAGGGCGATTGAACACTGAAGCTTTCTTT
.	TRBV5-4	TRBJ1-1	TRBD1	CASTLTGATEAFF	TGTGCCAGCACACTCACAGGGGCCACTGAAGCTTTCTTT
.	TRBV5-1	TRBJ2-5	TRBD2	CASSFRLAESQETQYF	TGCGCCAGCAGCTTCCGACTAGCGGAGTCTCAAGAGACCCAGTACTTC
.	TRBV2	TRBJ1-2	.	CASSEASARVYGYTF	TGTGCCAGCAGTGAAGCTTCAGCCAGGGTTTATGGCTACACCTTC
once	TRBV30	TRBJ2-1	TRBD2	CAWAPASGGSYNEQFF	TGTGCCTGGGCCCCGGCTAGCGGGGGGTCTTACAATGAGCAGTTCTTC
.	TRBV3-1/TRBV3-2	TRBJ2-1	TRBD2	CASSRPPGVAGGQSSYNEQFF	TGTGCCAGCAGCCGCCCCCCTGGGGTAGCGGGGGGCCAGAGCTCCTACAATGAGCAGTTCTTC
.	TRBV18	TRBJ1-2	TRBD1	CASSLQGENYGYTF	TGTGCCAGCTCACTACAGGGGGAGAACTATGGCTACACCTTC
.	TRBV7-2	TRBJ2-5	TRBD2	CASSFPPSGRRPETQYF	TGTGCCAGCAGCTTCCCCCCTAGCGGGAGGAGGCCAGAGACCCAGTACTTC
.	TRBV5-1	TRBJ2-2	TRBD1	CASSDTGAAGELFF	TGCGCCAGCAGCGACACAGGGGCGGCCGGGGAGCTGTTTTTT
.	TRBV5-4	TRBJ2-7	.	CASSWGDRAYEQYF	TGTGCCAGCAGCTGGGGGGACCGAGCCTACGAGCAGTACTTC
.	TRBV12-5	TRBJ2-6	TRBD1	CASGLYPGGASSGANVLTF	TGTGCTAGTGGTTTGTATCCAGGGGGAGCTAGCTCTGGGGCCAACGTCCTGACTTTC
.	TRBV28	TRBJ1-1	.	CASSLVSFGGPGTEAFF	TGTGCCAGCAGTTTGGTTTCCTTCGGGGGGCCAGGCACTGAAGCTTTCTTT
.	TRBV4-1	TRBJ2-1	.	CASSTQGQAYNEQFF	TGCGCCAGCTCCACCCAGGGCCAGGCCTACAATGAGCAGTTCTTC
once	TRBV14	TRBJ2-7	.	CASSPLRQARGEQYF	TGTGCCAGCAGCCCCCTCCGACAGGCCCGGGGCGAGCAGTACTTC
few	TRBV11-2	TRBJ2-1	TRBD1	CASSLRDREWVGHNEQFF	TGTGCCAGCAGCTTAAGGGACAGGGAATGGGTGGGTCACAATGAGCAGTTCTTC
.	TRBV11-2	TRBJ2-3	.	CASSFPSTDTQYF	TGTGCCAGCAGCTTCCCAAGCACAGATACGCAGTATTTT
once	TRBV30	TRBJ1-5	TRBD1	CAWTTGADQPQHF	TGTGCCTGGACAACAGGGGCGGATCAGCCCCAGCATTTT
.	TRBV6-5	TRBJ1-1	TRBD1	CASSYWTGDKNTEAFF	TGTGCCAGCAGTTACTGGACAGGGGATAAGAACACTGAAGCTTTCTTT
.	TRBV29-1	TRBJ1-1	TRBD1	CSVGQGGQNTEAFF	TGCAGCGTTGGGCAGGGGGGACAGAACACTGAAGCTTTCTTT
.	TRBV7-9	TRBJ2-3	TRBD1	CASSLAGQGALDTQYF	TGTGCCAGCAGCTTAGCCGGACAGGGGGCTCTCGATACGCAGTATTTT
.	TRBV25-1	TRBJ1-2	.	CASTGLYGYTF	TGTGCCAGCACCGGTCTCTATGGCTACACCTTC